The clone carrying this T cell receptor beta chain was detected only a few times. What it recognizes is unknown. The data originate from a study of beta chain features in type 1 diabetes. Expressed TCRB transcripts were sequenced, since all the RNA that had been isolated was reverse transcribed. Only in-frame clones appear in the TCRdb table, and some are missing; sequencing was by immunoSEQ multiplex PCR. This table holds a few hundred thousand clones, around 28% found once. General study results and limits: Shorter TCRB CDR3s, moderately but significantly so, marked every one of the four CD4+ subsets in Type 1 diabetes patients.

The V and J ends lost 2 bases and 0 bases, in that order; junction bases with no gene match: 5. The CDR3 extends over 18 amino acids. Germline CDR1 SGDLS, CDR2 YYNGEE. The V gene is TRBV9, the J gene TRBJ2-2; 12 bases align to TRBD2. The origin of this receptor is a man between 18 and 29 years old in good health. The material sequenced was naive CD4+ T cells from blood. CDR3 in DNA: TGTGCCAGCAGCGTGGGACTAGCGGGCTCTACGAACACCGGGGAGCTGTTTTTT. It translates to CASSVGLAGSTNTGELFF.